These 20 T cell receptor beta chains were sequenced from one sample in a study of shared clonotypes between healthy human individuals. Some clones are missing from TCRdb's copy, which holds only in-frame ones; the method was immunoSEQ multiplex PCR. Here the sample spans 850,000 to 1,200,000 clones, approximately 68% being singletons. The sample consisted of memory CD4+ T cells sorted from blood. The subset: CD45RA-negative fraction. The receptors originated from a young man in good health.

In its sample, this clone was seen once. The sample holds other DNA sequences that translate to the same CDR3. The CDR3 sequence is CASSRGTDNEKLFF. The CDR3 region has the DNA TGTGCCAGCTCCCGGGGGACAGACAATGAAAAACTGTTTTTT. The chain combines TRBV28 with TRBJ1-4; TRBD1 matches 7 bases. V was clipped by 8 bases and J by 5 bases; unmatched bases: 8. This CDR3 has 14 amino acids. Per germline, CDR1 MDHEN and CDR2 SYDVKM. Drawing the rest from reference TRBV28 and TRBJ1-4, the complete variable domain is DVKVTQSSRYLVKRTGEKVFLECVQDMDHENMFWYRQDPGLGLRLIYFSYDVKMKEKGDIPEGYSVSREKKERFSLILESASTNQTSMYLCASSRGTDNEKLFFGSGTQLSVL.

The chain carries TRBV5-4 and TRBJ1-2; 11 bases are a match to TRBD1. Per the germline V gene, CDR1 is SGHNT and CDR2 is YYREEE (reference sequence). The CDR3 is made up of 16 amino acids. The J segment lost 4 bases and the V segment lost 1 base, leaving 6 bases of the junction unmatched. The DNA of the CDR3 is TGTGCCAGCAGCTTGTACCCGGGACAGGGGGTCTATGGCTACACCTTC. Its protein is CASSLYPGQGVYGYTF.

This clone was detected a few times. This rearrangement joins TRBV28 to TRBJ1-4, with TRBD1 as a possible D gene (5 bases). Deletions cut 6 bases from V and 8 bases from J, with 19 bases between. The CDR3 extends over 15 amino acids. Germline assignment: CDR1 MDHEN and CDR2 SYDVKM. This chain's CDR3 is CASRGGRLLYEKLFF. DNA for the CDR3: TGTGCCAGCAGGGGGGGAAGACTTCTGTACGAAAAACTGTTTTTT.

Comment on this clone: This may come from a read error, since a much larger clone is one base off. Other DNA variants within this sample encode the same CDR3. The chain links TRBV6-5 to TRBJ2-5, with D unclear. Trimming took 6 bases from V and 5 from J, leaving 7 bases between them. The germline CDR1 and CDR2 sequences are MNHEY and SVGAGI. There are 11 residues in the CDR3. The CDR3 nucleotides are TGTGCCAGCAGCTCTCGTGAGACCCAGTACTTC. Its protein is CASSSRETQYF.

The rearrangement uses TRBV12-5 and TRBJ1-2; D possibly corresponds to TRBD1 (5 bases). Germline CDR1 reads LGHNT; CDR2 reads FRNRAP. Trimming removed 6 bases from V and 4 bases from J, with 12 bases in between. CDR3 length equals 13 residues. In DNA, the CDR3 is TGTGCTAGTGGCCCTGGGACTAGCTATGGCTACACCTTC. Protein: CASGPGTSYGYTF.

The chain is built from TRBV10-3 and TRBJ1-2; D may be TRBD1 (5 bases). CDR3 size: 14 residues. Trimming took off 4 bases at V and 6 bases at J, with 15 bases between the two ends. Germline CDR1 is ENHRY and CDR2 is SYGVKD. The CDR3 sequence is CAISGGREDHGYTF. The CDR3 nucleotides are TGTGCCATCAGTGGGGGCAGGGAGGACCATGGCTACACCTTC.

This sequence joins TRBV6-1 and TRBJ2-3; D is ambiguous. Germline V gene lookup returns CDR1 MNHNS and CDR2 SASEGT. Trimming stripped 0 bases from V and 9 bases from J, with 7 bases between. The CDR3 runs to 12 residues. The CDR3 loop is CASSEARQTQYF. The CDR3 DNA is TGTGCCAGCAGTGAAGCGAGGCAGACGCAGTATTTT.

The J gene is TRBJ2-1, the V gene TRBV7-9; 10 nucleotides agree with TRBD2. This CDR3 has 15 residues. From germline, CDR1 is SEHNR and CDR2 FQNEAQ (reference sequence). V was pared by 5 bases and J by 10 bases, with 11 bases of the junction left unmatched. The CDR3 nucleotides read TGTGCCAGCAGCATCGGAAGACTAGCGGGTGACGAGCAGTTCTTC. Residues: CASSIGRLAGDEQFF. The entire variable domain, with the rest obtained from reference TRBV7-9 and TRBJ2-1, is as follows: DTGVSQNPRHKITKRGQNVTFRCDPISEHNRLYWYRQTLGQGPEFLTYFQNEAQLEKSRLLSDRFSAERPKGSFSTLEIQRTEQGDSAMYLCASSIGRLAGDEQFFGPGTRLTVL.

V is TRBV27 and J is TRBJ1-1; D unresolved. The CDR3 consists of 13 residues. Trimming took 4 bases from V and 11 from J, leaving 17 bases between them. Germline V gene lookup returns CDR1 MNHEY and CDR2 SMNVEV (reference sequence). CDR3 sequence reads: CASSSGPGETAFF. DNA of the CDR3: TGTGCCAGCAGTTCCGGGCCAGGAGAGACGGCTTTCTTT.

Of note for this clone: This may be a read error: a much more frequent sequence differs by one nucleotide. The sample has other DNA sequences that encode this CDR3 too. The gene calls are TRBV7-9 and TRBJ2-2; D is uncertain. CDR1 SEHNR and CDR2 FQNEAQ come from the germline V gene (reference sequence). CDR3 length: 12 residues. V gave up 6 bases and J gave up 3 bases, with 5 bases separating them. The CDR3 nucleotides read TGTGCCAGCAGTCCAGACACCGGGGAGCTGTTTTTT. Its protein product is CASSPDTGELFF.

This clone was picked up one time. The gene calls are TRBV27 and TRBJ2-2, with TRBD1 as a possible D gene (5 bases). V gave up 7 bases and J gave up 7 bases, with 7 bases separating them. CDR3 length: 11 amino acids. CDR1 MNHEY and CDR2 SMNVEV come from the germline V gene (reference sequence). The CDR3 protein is CASMGLGELFF. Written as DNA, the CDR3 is TGTGCCAGCATGGGGCTCGGGGAGCTGTTTTTT.

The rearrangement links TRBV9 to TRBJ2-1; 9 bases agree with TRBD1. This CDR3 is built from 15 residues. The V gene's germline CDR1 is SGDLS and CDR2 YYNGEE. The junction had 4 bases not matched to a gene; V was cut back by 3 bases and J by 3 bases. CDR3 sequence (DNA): TGTGCCAGCAGCGCCTGGACAGGGGTCTACAATGAGCAGTTCTTC. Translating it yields CASSAWTGVYNEQFF.

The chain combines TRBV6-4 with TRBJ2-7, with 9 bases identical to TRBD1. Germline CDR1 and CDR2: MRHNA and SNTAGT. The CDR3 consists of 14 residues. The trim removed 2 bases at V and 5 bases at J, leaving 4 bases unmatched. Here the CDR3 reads CASSDRDRVHEQYF. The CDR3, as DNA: TGTGCCAGCAGTGACCGGGACAGGGTCCACGAGCAGTACTTC.

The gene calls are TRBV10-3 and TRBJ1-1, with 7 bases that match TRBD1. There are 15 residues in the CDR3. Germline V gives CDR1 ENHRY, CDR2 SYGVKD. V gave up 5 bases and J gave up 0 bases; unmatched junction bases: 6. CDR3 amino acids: CAISPGTAMNTEAFF. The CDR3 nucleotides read TGTGCCATCAGTCCCGGGACAGCCATGAACACTGAAGCTTTCTTT.

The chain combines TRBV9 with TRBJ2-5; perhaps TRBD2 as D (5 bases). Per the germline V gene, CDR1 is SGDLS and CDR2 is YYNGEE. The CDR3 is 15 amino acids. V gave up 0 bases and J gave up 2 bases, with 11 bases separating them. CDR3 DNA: TGTGCCAGCAGCGTAGATGGGGAGAGACAAGAGACCCAGTACTTC. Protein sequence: CASSVDGERQETQYF. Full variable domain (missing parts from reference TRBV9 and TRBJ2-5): DSGVTQTPKHLITATGQRVTLRCSPRSGDLSVYWYQQSLDQGLQFLIQYYNGEERAKGNILERFSAQQFPDLHSELNLSSLELGDSALYFCASSVDGERQETQYFGPGTRLLVL.

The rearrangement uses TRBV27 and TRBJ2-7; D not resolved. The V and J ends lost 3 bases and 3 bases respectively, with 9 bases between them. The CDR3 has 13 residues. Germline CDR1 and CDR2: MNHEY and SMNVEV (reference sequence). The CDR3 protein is CASSLPENYEQYF. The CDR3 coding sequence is TGTGCCAGCAGTTTGCCAGAGAACTACGAGCAGTACTTC.

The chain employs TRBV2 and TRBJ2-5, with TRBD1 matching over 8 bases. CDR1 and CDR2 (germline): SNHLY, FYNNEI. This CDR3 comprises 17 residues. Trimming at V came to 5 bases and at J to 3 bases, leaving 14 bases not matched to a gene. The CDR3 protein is CASSWDRLGSQEETQYF. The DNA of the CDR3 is TGTGCCAGCAGTTGGGACAGGCTGGGGTCCCAAGAAGAGACCCAGTACTTC.

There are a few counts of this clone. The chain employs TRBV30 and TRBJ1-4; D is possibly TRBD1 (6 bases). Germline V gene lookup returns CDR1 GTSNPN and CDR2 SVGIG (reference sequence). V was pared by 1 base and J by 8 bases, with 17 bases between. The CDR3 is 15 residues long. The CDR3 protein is CAWSARGGAREKLFF. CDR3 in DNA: TGTGCCTGGAGTGCCAGGGGAGGGGCGCGAGAAAAACTGTTTTTT.

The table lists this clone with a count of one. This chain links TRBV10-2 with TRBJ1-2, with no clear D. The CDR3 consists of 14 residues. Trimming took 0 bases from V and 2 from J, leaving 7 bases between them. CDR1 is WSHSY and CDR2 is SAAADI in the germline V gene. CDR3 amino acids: CASSESGRNYGYTF. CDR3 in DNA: TGCGCCAGCAGTGAGTCCGGGAGGAACTATGGCTACACCTTC.

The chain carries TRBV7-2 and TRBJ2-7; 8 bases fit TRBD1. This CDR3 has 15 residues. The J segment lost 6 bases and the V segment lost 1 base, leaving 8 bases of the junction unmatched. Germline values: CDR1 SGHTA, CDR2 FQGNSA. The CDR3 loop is CASSLGAGQASEQYF. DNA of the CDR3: TGTGCCAGCAGCTTAGGGGCGGGACAGGCATCCGAGCAGTACTTC.